This T cell receptor beta chain was captured by sequencing in a study of T cells in Graves' hyperthyroidism and ophthalmopathy. Study as a whole: The initial diagnosis was the point when peripheral blood was collected, ahead of any treatment.

The CDR3 sequence is 15 residues long. Looked up from germline, CDR1 is SGHRS and CDR2 is YFSETQ. J lost 2 bases, V lost 4 bases, and 7 bases had no gene match. There were TCR beta CDR3 regions amplified from RNA transcripts. Using the HTBI primer set, a first-round RT-PCR was run on the TCR CDR3. TCRdb independently ran MiXCR on the multiplex PCR reads; one entry per CDR3 protein. The sample yields about 640,000 distinct CDR3 sequences, about a fifth seen once. There are many counts of this clonotype. Material: blood. The chain uses TRBV5-1 and TRBJ2-7; 9 bases align to TRBD2. The receptor was isolated from a man under 40 with Graves' ophthalmopathy. CDR3 protein: CASSPEAGGPYEQYF. Written as DNA, the CDR3 is TGCGCCAGCAGCCCGGAAGCGGGAGGACCCTACGAGCAGTACTTC.